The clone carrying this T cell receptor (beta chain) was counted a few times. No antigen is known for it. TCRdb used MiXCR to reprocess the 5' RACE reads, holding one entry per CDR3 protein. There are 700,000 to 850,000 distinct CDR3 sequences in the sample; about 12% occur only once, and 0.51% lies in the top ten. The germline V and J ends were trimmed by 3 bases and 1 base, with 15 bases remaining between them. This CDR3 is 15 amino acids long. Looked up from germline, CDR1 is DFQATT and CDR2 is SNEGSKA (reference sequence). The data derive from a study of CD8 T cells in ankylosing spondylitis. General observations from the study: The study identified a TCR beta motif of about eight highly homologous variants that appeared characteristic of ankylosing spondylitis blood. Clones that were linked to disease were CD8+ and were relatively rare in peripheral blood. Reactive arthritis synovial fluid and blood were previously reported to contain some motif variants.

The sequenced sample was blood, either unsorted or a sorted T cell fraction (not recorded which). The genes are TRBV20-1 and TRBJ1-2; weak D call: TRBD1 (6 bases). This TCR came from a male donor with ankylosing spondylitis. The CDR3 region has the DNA TGCAGTGCTAGTACGCAAGGGGGAATTAACTATGGCTACACCTTC. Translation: CSASTQGGINYGYTF.